The present TCR beta chain was sequenced within a study of cytomegalovirus exposure and HLA in healthy donors. Study-wide background: The roughly 120 million unique TCR beta sequences, from about 180 million T cells, were found by an earlier analysis. General study results and limits: A later analysis revealed that TCR association rates differed between HLA loci, peaking at DRB1 and bottoming out at HLA-C. A missense variant in DCLRE1C was later tied to TCR beta V- and J-gene trimming.

Notes on this clone: The target antigen is unknown.

In the PCR, 60 Vbeta and 13 Jbeta primers were used. Authors' processing steps: Unique TCR beta chains totaled some 80 million in a later count, with around 10 million of them shared. Some clones are missing from TCRdb's copy, which holds only in-frame ones; the method was immunoSEQ multiplex PCR. D and trimming were read from the DNA, whereas the V and J calls and clone size are those reported in that table. The sample contains 100,000 to 150,000 clones, about 84% of which appear only once. The CDR3 contains 15 residues. V shed 3 bases, J shed 5 bases, and the junction held 7 bases outside the gene matches. Germline V gene data show CDR1 as SGDLS and CDR2 as YYNGEE.

The clonotype was recovered from a boy under 18 in good health and CMV-seronegative. Input material: PBMCs. This rearrangement joins TRBV9 to TRBJ2-5, with 10 bases that match TRBD2. For the CDR3, the DNA is TGTGCCAGCAGCGAGGGTAGCGGGAGGTGGGAGACCCAGTACTTC. Protein: CASSEGSGRWETQYF.